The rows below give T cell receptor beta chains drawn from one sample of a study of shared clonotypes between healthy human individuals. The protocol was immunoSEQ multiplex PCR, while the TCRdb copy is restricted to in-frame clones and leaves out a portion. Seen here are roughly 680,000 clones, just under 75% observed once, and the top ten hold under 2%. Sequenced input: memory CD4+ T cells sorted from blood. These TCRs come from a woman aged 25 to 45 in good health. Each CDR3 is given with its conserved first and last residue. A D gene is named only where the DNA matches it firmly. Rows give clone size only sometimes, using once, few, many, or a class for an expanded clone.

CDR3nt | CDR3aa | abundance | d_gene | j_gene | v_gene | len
TGTGCCACCAGCAGAGATCCGGGGGAATCGAACACCGGGGAGCTGTTTTTT | CATSRDPGESNTGELFF | . | . | TRBJ2-2 | TRBV15 | 17
TGTGCCAGCAGTTCCGGAGGGCGGAATGAAAAACTGTTTTTT | CASSSGGRNEKLFF | once | . | TRBJ1-4 | TRBV28 | 14
TGCAGTGCTAGCACGAACACTGAAGCTTTCTTT | CSASTNTEAFF | . | . | TRBJ1-1 | TRBV20-1 | 11
TGTGCCAGCAGTCGGACAGGGGAGTATCAGCCCCAGCATTTT | CASSRTGEYQPQHF | . | TRBD1 | TRBJ1-5 | TRBV6-5 | 14
TGTGCCAGCAGTGAACTCCCTAGCGGGAGGGTGGCCTACAATGAGCAGTTCTTC | CASSELPSGRVAYNEQFF | few | TRBD2 | TRBJ2-1 | TRBV25-1 | 18
TGCGCCAGCAGCCAGGGGGCTTCTGAGCGCGAGCAGTACTTC | CASSQGASEREQYF | many | . | TRBJ2-7 | TRBV4-1 | 14
TGTGCCTGGACGGCCGGTGGGGGCGAAAAACTGTTTTTT | CAWTAGGGEKLFF | . | . | TRBJ1-4 | TRBV30 | 13
TGTGCCAGTAGGTGGTGGTACACCGGGGAGCTGTTTTTT | CASRWWYTGELFF | . | . | TRBJ2-2 | TRBV19 | 13
TGTGCCACCAGCACCCCGGGCCGGGGGGGCGGGGAGACCCAGTACTTC | CATSTPGRGGGETQYF | few | TRBD2 | TRBJ2-5 | TRBV15 | 16
TGTGCCAGCTCATACACAGATGCAACTAATGAAAAACTGTTTTTT | CASSYTDATNEKLFF | . | . | TRBJ1-4 | TRBV18 | 15
TGTGCCAGCAGTTACGGCGGGACAGAGAACACTGAAGCTTTCTTT | CASSYGGTENTEAFF | . | TRBD1 | TRBJ1-1 | TRBV6-5 | 15
TGTGCCAGCACCCGATACGTGGGCACAGATACGCAGTATTTT | CASTRYVGTDTQYF | . | . | TRBJ2-3 | TRBV27 | 14
TGTGCCAGCAGACTCGAGGCGGGAGGATTCCACGAGCAGTACTTC | CASRLEAGGFHEQYF | . | TRBD2 | TRBJ2-7 | TRBV6-6 | 15
TGTGCCAGCTCAACTCCTGGACAGGGCGGCAGTGGCTACACCTTC | CASSTPGQGGSGYTF | . | TRBD1 | TRBJ1-2 | TRBV18 | 15
TGTGCCAGCAGCTTACCAGAAATTACACCCTCCCGCACTAATGAAAAACTGTTTTTT | CASSLPEITPSRTNEKLFF | . | . | TRBJ1-4 | TRBV7-9 | 19
TGTGCCAGCAGTGAAGCGCTTACGGGGACTGAAGCTTTCTTT | CASSEALTGTEAFF | once | . | TRBJ1-1 | TRBV2 | 14
TGTGCCAGCAGCGCACACGGCGATGGACTAGAGGTGCAGTACTTC | CASSAHGDGLEVQYF | . | TRBD2 | TRBJ2-7 | TRBV9 | 15
TGTGCCAGCAGCTTAGGATTAGCCACAGATACGCAGTATTTT | CASSLGLATDTQYF | many | . | TRBJ2-3 | TRBV7-7 | 14